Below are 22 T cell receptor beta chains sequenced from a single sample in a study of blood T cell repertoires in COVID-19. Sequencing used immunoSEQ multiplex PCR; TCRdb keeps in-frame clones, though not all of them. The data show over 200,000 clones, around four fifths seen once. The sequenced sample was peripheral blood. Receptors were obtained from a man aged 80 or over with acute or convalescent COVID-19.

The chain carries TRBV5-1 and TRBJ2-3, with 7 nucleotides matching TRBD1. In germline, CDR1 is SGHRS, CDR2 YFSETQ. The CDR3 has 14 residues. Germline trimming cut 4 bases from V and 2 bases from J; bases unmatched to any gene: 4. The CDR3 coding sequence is TGCGCCAGCAGCACCGGGACAGTCACAGATACGCAGTATTTT. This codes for CASSTGTVTDTQYF.

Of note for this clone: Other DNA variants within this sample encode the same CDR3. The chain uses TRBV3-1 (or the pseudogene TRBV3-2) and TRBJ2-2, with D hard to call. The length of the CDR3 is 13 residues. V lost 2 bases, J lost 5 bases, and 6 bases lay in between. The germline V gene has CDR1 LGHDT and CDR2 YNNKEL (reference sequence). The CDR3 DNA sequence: TGTGCCAGCAGCCAATCCGGGACCGGGGAGCTGTTTTTT. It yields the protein CASSQSGTGELFF.

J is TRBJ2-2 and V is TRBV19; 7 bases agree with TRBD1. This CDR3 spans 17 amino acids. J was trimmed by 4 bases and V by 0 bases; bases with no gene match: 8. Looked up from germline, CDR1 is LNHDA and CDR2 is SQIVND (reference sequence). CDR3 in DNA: TGTGCCAGTAGTATAGACCGGACAGGTTATGGCACCGGGGAGCTGTTTTTT. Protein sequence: CASSIDRTGYGTGELFF.

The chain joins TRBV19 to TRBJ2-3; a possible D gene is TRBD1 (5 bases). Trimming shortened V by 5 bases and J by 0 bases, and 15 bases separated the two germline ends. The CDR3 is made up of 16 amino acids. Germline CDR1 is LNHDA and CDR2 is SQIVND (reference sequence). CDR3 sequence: CASSPTGPPSTDTQYF. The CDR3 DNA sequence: TGTGCCAGTAGTCCCACAGGTCCTCCTAGCACAGATACGCAGTATTTT.

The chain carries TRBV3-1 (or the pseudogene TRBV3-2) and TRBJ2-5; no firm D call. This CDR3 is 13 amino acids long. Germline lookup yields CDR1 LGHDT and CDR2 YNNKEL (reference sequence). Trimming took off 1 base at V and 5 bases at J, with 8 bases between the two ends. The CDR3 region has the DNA TGTGCCAGCAGCCAAGCTAGGTCGGAGACCCAGTACTTC. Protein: CASSQARSETQYF.

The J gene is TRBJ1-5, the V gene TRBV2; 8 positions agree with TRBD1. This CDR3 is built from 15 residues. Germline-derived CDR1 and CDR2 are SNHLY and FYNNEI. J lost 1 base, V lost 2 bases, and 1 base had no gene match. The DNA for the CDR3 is TGTGCCAGCAGTGAACAGGGGGCGAGCAATCAGCCCCAGCATTTT. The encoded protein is CASSEQGASNQPQHF.

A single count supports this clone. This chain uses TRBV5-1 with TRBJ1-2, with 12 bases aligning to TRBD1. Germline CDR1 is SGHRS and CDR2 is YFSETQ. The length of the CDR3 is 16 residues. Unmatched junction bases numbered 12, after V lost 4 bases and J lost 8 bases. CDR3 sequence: CASSIRGTGGTGGYTF. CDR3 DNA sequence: TGCGCCAGCAGCATACGAGGGACAGGGGGCACGGGAGGCTACACCTTC.

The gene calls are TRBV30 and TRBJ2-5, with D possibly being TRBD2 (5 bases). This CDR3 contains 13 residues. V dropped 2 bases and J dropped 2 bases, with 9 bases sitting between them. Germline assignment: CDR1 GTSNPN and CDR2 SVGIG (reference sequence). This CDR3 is CAWSFREQETQYF. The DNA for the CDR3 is TGTGCCTGGAGTTTCCGGGAACAAGAGACCCAGTACTTC.

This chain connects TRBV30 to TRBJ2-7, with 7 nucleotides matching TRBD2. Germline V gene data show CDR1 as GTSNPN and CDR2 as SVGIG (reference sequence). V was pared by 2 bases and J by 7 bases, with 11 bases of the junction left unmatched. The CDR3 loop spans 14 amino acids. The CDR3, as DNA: TGTGCCTGGAGTCGGTCCTGGGGGGGAGGGGAGCAGTACTTC. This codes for CAWSRSWGGGEQYF.

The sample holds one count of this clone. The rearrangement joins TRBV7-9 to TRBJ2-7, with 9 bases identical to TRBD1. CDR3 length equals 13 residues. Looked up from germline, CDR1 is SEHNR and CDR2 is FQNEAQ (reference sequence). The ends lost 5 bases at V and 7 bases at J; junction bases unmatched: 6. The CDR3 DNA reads TGTGCCAGCAGCCCCCGGACAGGGGCTGAGCAGTACTTC. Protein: CASSPRTGAEQYF.

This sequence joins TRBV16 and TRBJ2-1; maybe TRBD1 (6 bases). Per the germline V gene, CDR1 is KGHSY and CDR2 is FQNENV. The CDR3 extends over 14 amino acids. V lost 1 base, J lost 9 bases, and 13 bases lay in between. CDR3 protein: CASSQLGAGSEQFF. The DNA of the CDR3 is TGTGCCAGCAGCCAATTGGGGGCAGGGAGTGAGCAGTTCTTC.

CDR3 bases: TGTGCCAGCAGTCCGAAGGGGACTAGCGGGGCTACGCAGTATTTT. Protein: CASSPKGTSGATQYF. This chain uses TRBV27 with TRBJ2-3, with 13 bases fitting TRBD2. Trimming took 5 bases from V and 8 from J; bases not matched to a gene: 7. Germline V lookup: CDR1 MNHEY, CDR2 SMNVEV (reference sequence). There are 15 residues in the CDR3.

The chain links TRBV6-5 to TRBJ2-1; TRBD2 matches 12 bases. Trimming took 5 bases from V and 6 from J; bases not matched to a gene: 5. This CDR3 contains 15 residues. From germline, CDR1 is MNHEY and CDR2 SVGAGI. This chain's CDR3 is CASSNLAGGPNEQFF. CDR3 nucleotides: TGTGCCAGCAGTAACCTAGCGGGAGGGCCCAATGAGCAGTTCTTC.

CDR3 residues: CASSVSGTSLYKNIQYF. The CDR3 DNA reads TGTGCCAGCAGTGTCTCCGGGACTAGCTTATACAAAAACATTCAGTACTTC. The J gene is TRBJ2-4, the V gene TRBV2, with 9 positions matching TRBD2. The CDR3 has 17 residues. V lost 4 bases and J lost 3; bases outside the gene matches: 10. Germline V gene lookup returns CDR1 SNHLY and CDR2 FYNNEI.

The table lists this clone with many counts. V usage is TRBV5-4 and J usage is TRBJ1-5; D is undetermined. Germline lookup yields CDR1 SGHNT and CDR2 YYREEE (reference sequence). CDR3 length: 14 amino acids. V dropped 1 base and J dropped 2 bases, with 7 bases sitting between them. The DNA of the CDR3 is TGTGCCAGCAGCTTGCCAGGTGGCAATCAGCCCCAGCATTTT. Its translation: CASSLPGGNQPQHF.

The CDR3 is CASSLGQGSSYEQYF. The CDR3 DNA sequence: TGTGCCAGCTCACTAGGACAGGGGAGCTCCTACGAGCAGTACTTC. The V gene is TRBV18, the J gene TRBJ2-7, with TRBD1 identical over 9 bases. The V segment lost 4 bases and the J segment 0 bases; nucleotides outside the gene matches: 4. From germline, CDR1 is KGHSH and CDR2 LQKENI. CDR3 size: 15 residues.

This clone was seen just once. The CDR3 loop is CSVLTGHSYGYTF. The DNA for the CDR3 is TGCAGCGTTCTGACAGGGCACAGCTATGGCTACACCTTC. This sequence joins TRBV29-1 and TRBJ1-2, with 7 bases that match TRBD1. The germline V gene has CDR1 SQVTM and CDR2 ANQGSEA. V was pared by 5 bases and J by 4 bases, with 7 bases of the junction left unmatched. This CDR3 has 13 residues.

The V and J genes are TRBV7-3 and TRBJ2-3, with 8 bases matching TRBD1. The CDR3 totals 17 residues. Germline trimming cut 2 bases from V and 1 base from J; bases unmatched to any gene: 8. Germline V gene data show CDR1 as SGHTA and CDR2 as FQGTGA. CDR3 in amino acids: CASSLGPPGGGTDTQYF. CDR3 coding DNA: TGTGCCAGCAGCTTAGGCCCCCCAGGGGGCGGCACAGATACGCAGTATTTT.

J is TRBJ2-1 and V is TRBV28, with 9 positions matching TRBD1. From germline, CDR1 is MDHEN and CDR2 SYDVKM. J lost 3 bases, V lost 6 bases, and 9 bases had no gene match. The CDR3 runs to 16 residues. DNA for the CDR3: TGTGCCAGCAGACCCTCCGGGACAGGGAACTACAATGAGCAGTTCTTC. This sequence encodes CASRPSGTGNYNEQFF.

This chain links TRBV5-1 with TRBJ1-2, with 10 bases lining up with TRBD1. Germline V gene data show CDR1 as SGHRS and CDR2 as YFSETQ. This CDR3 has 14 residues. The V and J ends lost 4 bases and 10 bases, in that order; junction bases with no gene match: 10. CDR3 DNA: TGCGCCAGCAGCAAGACCGGGACAGGGGCGGACTACACCTTC. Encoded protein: CASSKTGTGADYTF.

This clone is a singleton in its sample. The CDR3 DNA reads TGTGCCAGCAGTCTGAACAGGGGGCTTAGGTCCTACGAGCAGTACTTC. Translation: CASSLNRGLRSYEQYF. The J gene is TRBJ2-7, the V gene TRBV27; 9 bases match TRBD1. The CDR3 loop spans 16 amino acids. Germline V gene data show CDR1 as MNHEY and CDR2 as SMNVEV (reference sequence). J gave up 1 base and V 5 bases, and 9 bases lay outside the gene matches.

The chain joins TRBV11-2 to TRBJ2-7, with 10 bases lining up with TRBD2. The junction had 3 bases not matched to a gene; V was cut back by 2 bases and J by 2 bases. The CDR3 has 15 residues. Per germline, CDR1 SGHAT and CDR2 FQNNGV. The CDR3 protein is CASSLTTSGPYEQYF. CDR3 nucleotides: TGTGCCAGCAGCTTAACGACTAGCGGGCCCTACGAGCAGTACTTC.